These T cell receptor beta chains were read from a single sample in a study of tissue T cells after allogeneic stem cell transplantation. Generated by immunoSEQ multiplex PCR, the TCRdb table keeps only in-frame clones and is missing some. The sample contains around 1,400 clones, approximately 71% of which appear only once. Specimen: stomach tissue, collected at autopsy. The receptors shown here come from a male patient aged 40-70 years with steroid-refractory graft-versus-host disease after an allogeneic stem cell transplant. Some T cells could come from the graft donor. The CDR3 runs from the conserved cysteine through the conserved F or W. A D gene is named only where the DNA matches it firmly. Clone size is shown for a subset of rows, as once, few, many or a class of expanded clone.

V: TRBV3-1/TRBV3-2; J: TRBJ2-7; D: .; size: .; DNA: TGTGCCAGCAGCCAAGGACCGGGGGGCCGCTACGAGCAGTACTTC; CDR3: CASSQGPGGRYEQYF
V: TRBV5-6; J: TRBJ2-7; D: .; size: few; DNA: TGTGCCAGCAGCTTGCTGGGGGCCTACGAGCAGTACTTC; CDR3: CASSLLGAYEQYF
V: TRBV27; J: TRBJ1-1; D: .; size: .; DNA: TGTGCCAGCAGTTTCCGACAGAACTTGAACACTGAAGCTTTCTTT; CDR3: CASSFRQNLNTEAFF
V: TRBV7-2; J: TRBJ2-5; D: .; size: .; DNA: TGTGCCAGCAGTCCGGACTACCTAAGGCTTGAGACCCAGTACTTC; CDR3: CASSPDYLRLETQYF
V: TRBV5-1; J: TRBJ1-6; D: TRBD1; size: .; DNA: TGCGCCAGCAGCAAAGGACAGGACACGTATAATTCACCCCTCCACTTT; CDR3: CASSKGQDTYNSPLHF
V: TRBV5-1; J: TRBJ1-2; D: TRBD1; size: .; DNA: TGCGCCAGCAGCTTGGGCGGACAGGGGGTCGGTAACTATGGCTACACCTTC; CDR3: CASSLGGQGVGNYGYTF
V: TRBV4-1; J: TRBJ2-2; D: .; size: .; DNA: TGCGCCAGCAGCCAAGAAGGTCAGGGGGGAAGGGAGCTGTTTTTT; CDR3: CASSQEGQGGRELFF
V: TRBV4-3; J: TRBJ2-3; D: .; size: few; DNA: TGCGCCAGCAGCCAAGATCGGCTGCAGCAGTATTTT; CDR3: CASSQDRLQQYF
V: TRBV7-9; J: TRBJ1-1; D: .; size: .; DNA: TGTGCCAGCAGCGTTGCAAGGGGGGTGAACACTGAAGCTTTCTTT; CDR3: CASSVARGVNTEAFF
V: TRBV7-6; J: TRBJ1-5; D: .; size: .; DNA: TGTGCCAGCAGCTTAGATCCTTTGGAGGGGGGCAATCAGCCCCAGCATTTT; CDR3: CASSLDPLEGGNQPQHF
V: TRBV10-3; J: TRBJ2-1; D: .; size: .; DNA: TGTGCCGCCGCCGGGAAGGGGGGCGACGAGGGTGAGCAGTTCTTC; CDR3: CAAAGKGGDEGEQFF
V: TRBV24-1; J: TRBJ2-5; D: .; size: once; DNA: TGTGCCACCAGAAATACAAACCAAGAGACCCAGTACTTC; CDR3: CATRNTNQETQYF
V: TRBV10-2; J: TRBJ2-1; D: TRBD2; size: .; DNA: TGCGCCAGCACGCTAGCGGGGGGCATGGATGAGCAGTTCTTC; CDR3: CASTLAGGMDEQFF
V: TRBV5-1; J: TRBJ2-2; D: .; size: .; DNA: TGCGCCAGCAGCCCAAACACCGGGGAGCTGTTTTTT; CDR3: CASSPNTGELFF
V: TRBV5-1; J: TRBJ1-1; D: .; size: .; DNA: TGCGCCAGCAGCCTCACACTTGGGGCGGAGAACACTGAAGCTTTCTTT; CDR3: CASSLTLGAENTEAFF
V: TRBV30; J: TRBJ1-3; D: .; size: few; DNA: TGTGCCTGGAGTCAAGGCAGGGGAAACACCATATATTTT; CDR3: CAWSQGRGNTIYF
V: TRBV30; J: TRBJ1-6; D: TRBD1; size: .; DNA: TGTGCCTGGACAGGGGGAAGCTCCTATAATTCACCCCTCCACTTT; CDR3: CAWTGGSSYNSPLHF
V: TRBV20-1; J: TRBJ1-1; D: TRBD1; size: .; DNA: TGCAGTGCTAGTGGGACAGGCGACACTGAAGCTTTCTTT; CDR3: CSASGTGDTEAFF
V: TRBV5-1; J: TRBJ2-5; D: .; size: .; DNA: TGCGCCAGCAGCCTGCTCGCGGTAGGAACACAAGAGACCCAGTACTTC; CDR3: CASSLLAVGTQETQYF
V: TRBV11-3; J: TRBJ1-6; D: TRBD1; size: .; DNA: TGTGCCAGCAGCCAGGGACAGGGGAGTTCACCCCTCCACTTT; CDR3: CASSQGQGSSPLHF
V: TRBV5-1; J: TRBJ1-2; D: TRBD1; size: .; DNA: TGCGCCAGCAGCCCGGGACAGTCGGACCACTATGGCTACACCTTC; CDR3: CASSPGQSDHYGYTF
V: TRBV15; J: TRBJ1-2; D: .; size: .; DNA: TGTGCCACCAGCAATTACAGGGACTCTGGCTACACCTTC; CDR3: CATSNYRDSGYTF
V: TRBV5-1; J: TRBJ2-2; D: .; size: .; DNA: TGCGCCAGCAGGACAGACACTAACACCGGGGAGCTGTTTTTT; CDR3: CASRTDTNTGELFF
V: TRBV7-8; J: TRBJ1-3; D: .; size: .; DNA: TGTGCCAGCAGCTATCTCGGACAGACCTCTGGAAACACCATATATTTT; CDR3: CASSYLGQTSGNTIYF
V: TRBV19; J: TRBJ1-4; D: TRBD1; size: .; DNA: TGTGCCACCCGGGACAGAGATGAAAAACTGTTTTTT; CDR3: CATRDRDEKLFF